This T cell receptor (beta chain) came from a study of shared clonotypes between healthy human individuals. Study summary: Researchers drew samples from two women and a few men aged 18 to 49. Whole-study findings and limits: Non-shared clonotypes showed lower generation probabilities than clonotypes common to all four donors.

This clone was recorded once. Its antigen is as yet unknown. Generated by immunoSEQ multiplex PCR, the TCRdb table keeps only in-frame clones and is missing some. This table has approximately 2,300,000 clones, around 90% appearing once. The CDR3 length is 13 residues. CDR1 and CDR2 from the germline V gene are SGHTA and FQGTGA. V was clipped by 4 bases and J by 8 bases, with 14 bases between them. This clonotype was sampled from a young man in good health. Some clones in this sample may be carry-over from other donors' samples. The chain couples TRBV7-3 to TRBJ2-5; D is possibly TRBD2 (5 bases). The sequenced sample was naive CD4+ T cells from PBMCs. Subset described: CD45RA+ positively selected. CDR3 bases: TGTGCCAGCAGCTCACGGAGCGGAGGAACCCAGTACTTC. This translates into CASSSRSGGTQYF. Looking up the rest from reference TRBV7-3 and TRBJ2-5 gives the full variable domain: GAGVSQTPSNKVTEKGKYVELRCDPISGHTALYWYRQSLGQGPEFLIYFQGTGAADDSGLPNDRFFAVRPEGSVSTLKIQRTERGDSAVYLCASSSRSGGTQYFGPGTRLLVL.